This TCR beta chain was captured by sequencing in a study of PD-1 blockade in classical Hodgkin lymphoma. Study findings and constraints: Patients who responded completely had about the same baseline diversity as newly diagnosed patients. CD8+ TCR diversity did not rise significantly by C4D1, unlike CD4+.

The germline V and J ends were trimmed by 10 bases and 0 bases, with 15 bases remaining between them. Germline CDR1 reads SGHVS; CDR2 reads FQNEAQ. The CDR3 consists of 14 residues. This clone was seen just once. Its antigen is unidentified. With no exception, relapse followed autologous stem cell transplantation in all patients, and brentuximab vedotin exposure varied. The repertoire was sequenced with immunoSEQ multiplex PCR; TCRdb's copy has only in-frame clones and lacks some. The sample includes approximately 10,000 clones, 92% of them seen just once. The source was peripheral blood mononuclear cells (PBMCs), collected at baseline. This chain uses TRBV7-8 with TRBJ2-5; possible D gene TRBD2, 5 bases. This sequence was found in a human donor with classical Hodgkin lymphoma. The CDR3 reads CATTSGNYQETQYF. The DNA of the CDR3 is TGTGCCACCACATCCGGGAATTACCAAGAGACCCAGTACTTC.